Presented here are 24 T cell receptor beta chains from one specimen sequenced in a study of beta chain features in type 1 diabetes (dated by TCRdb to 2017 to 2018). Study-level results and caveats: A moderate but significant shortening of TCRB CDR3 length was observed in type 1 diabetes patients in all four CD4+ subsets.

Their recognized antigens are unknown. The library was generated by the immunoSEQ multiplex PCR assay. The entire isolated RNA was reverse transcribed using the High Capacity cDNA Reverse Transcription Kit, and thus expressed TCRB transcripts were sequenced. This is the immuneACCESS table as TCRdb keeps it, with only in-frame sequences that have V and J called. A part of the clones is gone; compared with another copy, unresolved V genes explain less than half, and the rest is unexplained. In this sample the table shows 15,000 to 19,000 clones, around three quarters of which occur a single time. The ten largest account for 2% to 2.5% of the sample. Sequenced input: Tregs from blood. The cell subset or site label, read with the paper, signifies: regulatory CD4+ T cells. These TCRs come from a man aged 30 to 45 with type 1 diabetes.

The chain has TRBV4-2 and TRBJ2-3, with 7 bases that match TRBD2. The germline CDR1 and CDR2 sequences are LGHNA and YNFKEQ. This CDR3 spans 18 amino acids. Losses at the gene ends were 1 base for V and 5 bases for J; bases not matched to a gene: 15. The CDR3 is CASSQGGTTPRREDTQYF. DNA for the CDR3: TGTGCCAGCAGCCAAGGGGGGACTACTCCACGACGGGAAGATACGCAGTATTTT.

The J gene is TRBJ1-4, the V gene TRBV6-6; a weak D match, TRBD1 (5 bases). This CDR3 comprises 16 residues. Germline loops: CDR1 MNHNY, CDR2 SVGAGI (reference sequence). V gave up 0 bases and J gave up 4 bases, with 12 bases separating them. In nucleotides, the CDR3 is TGTGCCAGCAGTTACTCGACCAGGGTGGATAATGAAAAACTGTTTTTT. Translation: CASSYSTRVDNEKLFF.

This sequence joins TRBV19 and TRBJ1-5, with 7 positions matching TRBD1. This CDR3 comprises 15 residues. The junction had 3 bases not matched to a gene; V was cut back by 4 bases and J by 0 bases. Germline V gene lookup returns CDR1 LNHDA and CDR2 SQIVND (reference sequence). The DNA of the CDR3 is TGTGCCAGTAGTAGGGGACAGATTAGCAATCAGCCCCAGCATTTT. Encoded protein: CASSRGQISNQPQHF.

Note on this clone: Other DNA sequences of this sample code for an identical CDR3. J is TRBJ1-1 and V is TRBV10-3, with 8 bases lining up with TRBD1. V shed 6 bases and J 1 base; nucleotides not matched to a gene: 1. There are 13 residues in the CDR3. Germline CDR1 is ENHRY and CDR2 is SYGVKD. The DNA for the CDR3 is TGTGCCATCAGGGGGACAGGGAACACTGAAGCTTTCTTT. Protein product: CAIRGTGNTEAFF.

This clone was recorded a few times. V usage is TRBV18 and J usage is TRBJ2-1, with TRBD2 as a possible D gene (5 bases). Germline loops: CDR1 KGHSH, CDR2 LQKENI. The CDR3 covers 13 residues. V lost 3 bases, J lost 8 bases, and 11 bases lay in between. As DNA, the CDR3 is TGTGCCAGCTCACCCGCAGAGAGGGATGAGCAGTTCTTC. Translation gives CASSPAERDEQFF. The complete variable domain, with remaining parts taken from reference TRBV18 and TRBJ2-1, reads NAGVMQNPRHLVRRRGQEARLRCSPMKGHSHVYWYRQLPEEGLKFMVYLQKENIIDESGMPKERFSAEFPKEGPSILRIQQVVRGDSAAYFCASSPAERDEQFFGPGTRLTVL.

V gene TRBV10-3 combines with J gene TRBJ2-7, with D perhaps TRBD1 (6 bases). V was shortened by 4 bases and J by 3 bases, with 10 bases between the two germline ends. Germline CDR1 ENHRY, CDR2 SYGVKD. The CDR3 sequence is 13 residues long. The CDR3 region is CAISVTGNYEQYF. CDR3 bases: TGTGCCATCAGTGTAACAGGGAACTACGAGCAGTACTTC.

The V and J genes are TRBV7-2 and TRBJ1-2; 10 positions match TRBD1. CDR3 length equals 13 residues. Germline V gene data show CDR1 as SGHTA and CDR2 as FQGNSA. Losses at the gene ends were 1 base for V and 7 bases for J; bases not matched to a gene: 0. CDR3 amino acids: CASSLGDRGGYTF. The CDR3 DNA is TGTGCCAGCAGCTTAGGGGACAGGGGTGGCTACACCTTC.

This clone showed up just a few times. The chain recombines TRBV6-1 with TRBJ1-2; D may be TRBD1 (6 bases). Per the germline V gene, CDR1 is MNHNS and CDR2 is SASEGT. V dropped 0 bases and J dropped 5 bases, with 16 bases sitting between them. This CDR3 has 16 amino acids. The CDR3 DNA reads TGTGCCAGCAGTGAAGCCGGAACAGGGCTGCGTTATGGCTACACCTTC. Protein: CASSEAGTGLRYGYTF.

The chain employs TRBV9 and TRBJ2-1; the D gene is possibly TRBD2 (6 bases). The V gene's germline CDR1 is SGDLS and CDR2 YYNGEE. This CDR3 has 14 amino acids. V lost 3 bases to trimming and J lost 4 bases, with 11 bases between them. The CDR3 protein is CASSARGLYNEQFF. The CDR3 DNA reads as TGTGCCAGCAGCGCCCGGGGACTTTACAATGAGCAGTTCTTC.

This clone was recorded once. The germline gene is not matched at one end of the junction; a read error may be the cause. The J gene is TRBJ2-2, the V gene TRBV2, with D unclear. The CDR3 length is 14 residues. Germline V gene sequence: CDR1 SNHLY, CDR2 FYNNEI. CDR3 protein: CAGSEVAAAGELFF. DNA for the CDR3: TGTGCCGGCAGTGAAGTAGCTGCGGCCGGGGAGCTGTTTTTT.

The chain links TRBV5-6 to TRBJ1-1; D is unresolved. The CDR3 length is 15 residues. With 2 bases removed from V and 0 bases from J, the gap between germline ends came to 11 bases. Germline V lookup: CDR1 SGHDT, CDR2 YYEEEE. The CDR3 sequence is CASSFSGSLNTEAFF. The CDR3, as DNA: TGTGCCAGCAGCTTCAGCGGCTCACTGAACACTGAAGCTTTCTTT. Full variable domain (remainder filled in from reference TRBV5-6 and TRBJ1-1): DAGVTQSPTHLIKTRGQQVTLRCSPKSGHDTVSWYQQALGQGPQFIFQYYEEEERQRGNFPDRFSGHQFPNYSSELNVNALLLGDSALYLCASSFSGSLNTEAFFGQGTRLTVV.

The CDR3 region is CASSLETVASGNTIYF. Written as DNA, the CDR3 is TGTGCCAGCAGCTTAGAGACAGTTGCCTCTGGAAACACCATATATTTT. This chain joins TRBV7-9 and TRBJ1-3; a possible D gene is TRBD1 (5 bases). Germline CDR1 SEHNR, CDR2 FQNEAQ (reference sequence). The CDR3 loop spans 16 amino acids. Trimming removed 1 base from V and 0 bases from J, with 10 bases in between.

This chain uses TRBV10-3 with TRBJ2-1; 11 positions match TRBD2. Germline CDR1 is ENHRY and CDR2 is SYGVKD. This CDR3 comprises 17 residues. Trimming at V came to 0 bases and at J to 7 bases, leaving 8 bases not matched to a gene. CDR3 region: CAISESMWASGGNEQFF. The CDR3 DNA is TGTGCCATCAGTGAGTCGATGTGGGCTAGCGGGGGGAATGAGCAGTTCTTC.

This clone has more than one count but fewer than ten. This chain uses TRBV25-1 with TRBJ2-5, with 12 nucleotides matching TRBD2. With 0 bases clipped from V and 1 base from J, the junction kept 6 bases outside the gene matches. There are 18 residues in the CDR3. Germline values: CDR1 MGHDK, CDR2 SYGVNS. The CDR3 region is CASSEYGTSGFSQETQYF. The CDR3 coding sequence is TGTGCCAGCAGTGAATATGGGACTAGCGGGTTCAGCCAAGAGACCCAGTACTTC.

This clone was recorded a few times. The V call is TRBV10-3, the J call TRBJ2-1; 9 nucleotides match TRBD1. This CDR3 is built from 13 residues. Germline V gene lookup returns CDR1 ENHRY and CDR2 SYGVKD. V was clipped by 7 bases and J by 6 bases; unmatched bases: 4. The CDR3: CAITGQGPNEQFF. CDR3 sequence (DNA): TGTGCCATCACGGGACAGGGTCCCAATGAGCAGTTCTTC.

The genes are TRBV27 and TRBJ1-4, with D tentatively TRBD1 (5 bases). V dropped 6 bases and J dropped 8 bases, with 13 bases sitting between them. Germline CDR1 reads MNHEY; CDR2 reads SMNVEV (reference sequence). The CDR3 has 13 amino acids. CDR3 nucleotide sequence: TGTGCCAGCAGCGGCGGGGGTTGGGAAAAACTGTTTTTT. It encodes CASSGGGWEKLFF.

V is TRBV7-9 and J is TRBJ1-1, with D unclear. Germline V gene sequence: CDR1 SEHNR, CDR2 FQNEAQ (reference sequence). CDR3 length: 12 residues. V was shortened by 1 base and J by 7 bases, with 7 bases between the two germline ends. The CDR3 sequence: CASSLGGLEAFF. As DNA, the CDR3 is TGTGCCAGCAGCTTAGGAGGCCTTGAAGCTTTCTTT.

CDR3 coding DNA: TGTGCCTCAGAGGATAGGCGGGGGGGCCGTGGAGTGACCCAGTACTTC. Protein product: CASEDRRGGRGVTQYF. V usage is TRBV7-2 and J usage is TRBJ2-5, with TRBD2 matching 9 bases. CDR3 length equals 16 residues. Germline trimming cut 11 bases from V and 7 bases from J; bases unmatched to any gene: 20. Germline V CDR1 and CDR2: SGHTA, FQGNSA.

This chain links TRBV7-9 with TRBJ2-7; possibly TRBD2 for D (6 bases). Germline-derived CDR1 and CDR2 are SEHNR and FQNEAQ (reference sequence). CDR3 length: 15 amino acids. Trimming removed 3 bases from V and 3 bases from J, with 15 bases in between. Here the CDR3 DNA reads TGTGCCAGCAGCTTCGGTGGAGTGGGACTCTACGAGCAGTACTTC. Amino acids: CASSFGGVGLYEQYF.

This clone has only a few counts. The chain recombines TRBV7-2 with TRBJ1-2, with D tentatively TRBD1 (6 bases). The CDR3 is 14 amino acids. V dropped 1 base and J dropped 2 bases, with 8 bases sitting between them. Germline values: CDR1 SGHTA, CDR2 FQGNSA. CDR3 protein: CASSLGQGNYGYTF. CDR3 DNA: TGTGCCAGCAGCTTAGGGCAGGGGAACTATGGCTACACCTTC.

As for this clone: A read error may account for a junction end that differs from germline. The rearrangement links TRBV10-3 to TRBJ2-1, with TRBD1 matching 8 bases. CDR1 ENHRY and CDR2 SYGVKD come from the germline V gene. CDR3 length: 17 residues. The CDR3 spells CASSLGSGTGIYNEQFF. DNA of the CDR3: TGTGCCAGCAGTCTAGGGTCCGGGACAGGAATCTACAATGAGCAGTTCTTC.

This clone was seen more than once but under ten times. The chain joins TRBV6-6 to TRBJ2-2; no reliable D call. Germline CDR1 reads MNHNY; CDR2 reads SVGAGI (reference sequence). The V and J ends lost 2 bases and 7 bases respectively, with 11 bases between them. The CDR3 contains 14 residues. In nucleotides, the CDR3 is TGTGCCAGCAGTTACGGGCAGCACCGCGGGGAGCTGTTTTTT. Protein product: CASSYGQHRGELFF.

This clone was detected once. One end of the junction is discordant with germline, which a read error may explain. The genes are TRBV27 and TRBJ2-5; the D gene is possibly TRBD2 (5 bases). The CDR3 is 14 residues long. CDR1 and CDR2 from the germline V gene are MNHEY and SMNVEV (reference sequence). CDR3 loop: CASSLMGLGETRYF. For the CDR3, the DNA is TGTGCCAGCAGTTTAATGGGTTTGGGAGAGACCCGGTACTTC.

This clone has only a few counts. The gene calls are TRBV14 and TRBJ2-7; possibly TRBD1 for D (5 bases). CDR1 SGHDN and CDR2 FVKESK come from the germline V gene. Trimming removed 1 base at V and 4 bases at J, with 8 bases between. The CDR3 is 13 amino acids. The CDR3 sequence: CASSQVAGYEQYF. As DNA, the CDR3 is TGTGCCAGCAGCCAAGTAGCAGGGTACGAGCAGTACTTC.